These 19 T cell receptor beta chains came from one sample sequenced in a study of cytomegalovirus exposure and HLA in healthy donors (dated by TCRdb to 2017 to 2019). The receptor library was made with the immunoSEQ multiplex PCR assay. The multiplex PCR relied on a mix of 60 forward primers for TCR Vbeta segments and 13 reverse primers for TCR Jbeta segments. This is the immuneACCESS table as TCRdb keeps it, with only in-frame sequences that have V and J called. A part of the clones is gone; compared with another copy, unresolved V genes explain less than half, and the rest is unexplained. This sample holds some 65,000 clones; 62% were observed only once. In total, the top ten clones hold 2.5% to 3.5% of the sample. Sequencing was carried out using PBMCs. These receptors were taken from a man aged 25 to 40 in good health and CMV-seronegative.

Only a few counts were recorded for this clone. The chain carries TRBV5-1 and TRBJ2-5; D possibly corresponds to TRBD2 (5 bases). The CDR3 contains 14 residues. Per germline, CDR1 SGHRS and CDR2 YFSETQ. The V and J ends lost 3 bases and 5 bases respectively, with 14 bases between them. CDR3 sequence: CASSSGRVGETQYF. CDR3 nucleotide sequence: TGCGCCAGCAGCTCCGGGCGGGTTGGTGAGACCCAGTACTTC.

This chain uses TRBV7-8 with TRBJ2-3; 10 bases are a match to TRBD2. V dropped 4 bases and J dropped 5; count of bases not matched to a gene: 9. The CDR3 consists of 16 residues. Per the germline V gene, CDR1 is SGHVS and CDR2 is FQNEAQ. This CDR3 is CASSYRTSGAGDTQYF. The DNA for the CDR3 is TGTGCCAGCAGCTATCGAACTAGCGGGGCGGGAGATACGCAGTATTTT.

V and J are TRBV7-9 and TRBJ1-1, with D unresolved. This CDR3 is built from 15 residues. CDR1 SEHNR and CDR2 FQNEAQ come from the germline V gene (reference sequence). V shed 4 bases and J shed 1 base, with 13 bases lying between them. The CDR3 protein is CASSSPGGKNTEAFF. The CDR3 bases are TGTGCCAGCAGCTCCCCAGGAGGGAAGAACACTGAAGCTTTCTTT.

This clone appeared a single time. The V gene is TRBV6-5, the J gene TRBJ1-1; D uncertain. The germline V gene has CDR1 MNHEY and CDR2 SVGAGI. The CDR3 loop spans 13 amino acids. Trimming took off 6 bases at V and 0 bases at J, with 8 bases between the two ends. The CDR3 region has the DNA TGTGCCAGCAGAAGCTTAGTGAACACTGAAGCTTTCTTT. As protein: CASRSLVNTEAFF.

The chain carries TRBV7-9 and TRBJ1-2; the D gene is possibly TRBD1 (5 bases). Germline V lookup: CDR1 SEHNR, CDR2 FQNEAQ (reference sequence). There are 13 residues in the CDR3. Trimming shortened V by 0 bases and J by 6 bases, and 8 bases separated the two germline ends. The CDR3 nucleotides are TGTGCCAGCAGCTTAGCGGCAGGGAATGGCTACACCTTC. The encoded protein is CASSLAAGNGYTF.

This chain uses TRBV6-6 with TRBJ1-1, with D perhaps matching TRBD1 (5 bases). The CDR3 has 13 residues. V was pared by 8 bases and J by 5 bases, with 15 bases between. Per the germline V gene, CDR1 is MNHNY and CDR2 is SVGAGI (reference sequence). As DNA, the CDR3 is TGTGCCAGCCTCTGGGGGGTGAGGACTGAAGCTTTCTTT. Residues: CASLWGVRTEAFF.

V gene TRBV19 combines with J gene TRBJ1-4; D remains unclear. Germline loops: CDR1 LNHDA, CDR2 SQIVND (reference sequence). V was trimmed by 9 bases and J by 7 bases, leaving 15 bases between them. The CDR3 is 13 amino acids. The CDR3 spells CASHGGVGEKLFF. The CDR3 DNA reads as TGTGCCAGCCACGGCGGGGTTGGTGAAAAACTGTTTTTT. The full variable domain, completed using reference TRBV19 and TRBJ1-4, is DGGITQSPKYLFRKEGQNVTLSCEQNLNHDAMYWYRQDPGQGLRLIYYSQIVNDFQKGDIAEGYSVSREKKESFPLTVTSAQKNPTAFYLCASHGGVGEKLFFGSGTQLSVL.

This chain joins TRBV14 and TRBJ2-7; a possible D gene is TRBD2 (6 bases). Germline V lookup: CDR1 SGHDN, CDR2 FVKESK. Trimming shortened V by 1 base and J by 0 bases, and 13 bases separated the two germline ends. This CDR3 region has 16 residues. The CDR3 region has the DNA TGTGCCAGCAGCCAAGGAGGACTAACCAACTCCTACGAGCAGTACTTC. Protein: CASSQGGLTNSYEQYF.

The chain uses TRBV5-1 and TRBJ1-3; D remains ambiguous. V was clipped by 4 bases and J by 5 bases, with 13 bases between them. The CDR3 length is 14 residues. The germline V gene has CDR1 SGHRS and CDR2 YFSETQ. The DNA for the CDR3 is TGCGCCAGCAGCCTCTCTGGAACTAGAAACACCATATATTTT. Its protein product is CASSLSGTRNTIYF.

This clone was recorded a few times. The rearrangement uses TRBV2 and TRBJ2-5, with 11 bases matching TRBD2. Germline lookup yields CDR1 SNHLY and CDR2 FYNNEI. The CDR3 sequence is 14 residues long. V shed 7 bases, J shed 4 bases, and the junction held 5 bases outside the gene matches. In nucleotides, the CDR3 is TGTGCCAGCAAAACTAGCGGGGGAGTAGAGACCCAGTACTTC. This translates into CASKTSGGVETQYF.

The rearrangement links TRBV5-6 to TRBJ1-2; TRBD1 agrees at 9 bases. The CDR3 is 13 residues long. The germline V gene encodes CDR1 SGHDT and CDR2 YYEEEE. Trimming at V came to 4 bases and at J to 6 bases, leaving 4 bases not matched to a gene. CDR3 region: CASSHRDRDGYTF. The CDR3 DNA is TGTGCCAGCAGCCACCGGGACAGGGATGGCTACACCTTC.

The V call is TRBV25-1, the J call TRBJ2-2; 8 nucleotides align to TRBD1. The CDR3 is made up of 15 amino acids. In germline, CDR1 is MGHDK, CDR2 SYGVNS. V trimming: 6 bases; J trimming: 2 bases; junction bases outside the gene matches: 5. The CDR3 DNA sequence: TGTGCCAGCAGGGCGGACAGGGCCAACACCGGGGAGCTGTTTTTT. Translated: CASRADRANTGELFF.

This clone was recorded only once. The J gene is TRBJ1-2, the V gene TRBV29-1, with D maybe TRBD1 (6 bases). Trimming cost V 2 bases and J 8 bases, with 15 bases left between them. The CDR3 covers 13 residues. The germline V gene has CDR1 SQVTM and CDR2 ANQGSEA. As DNA, the CDR3 is TGCAGCGTTGAATCACAGGGTAATTCGGGCTACACCTTC. Its protein product is CSVESQGNSGYTF.

A few counts support this clone. V is TRBV11-3 and J is TRBJ1-1, with D uncertain. The ends were cut back, 3 bases at V and 2 bases at J, with 7 bases in the middle. The germline CDR1 and CDR2 sequences are SGHNT and YENEEA. The CDR3 length is 13 residues. The CDR3 reads CASSFAGNTEAFF. As DNA, the CDR3 is TGTGCCAGCAGCTTCGCAGGCAACACTGAAGCTTTCTTT.

J is TRBJ2-7 and V is TRBV5-4; TRBD1 is a possible D gene (5 bases). Trimming pared 4 bases from V and 2 bases from J, leaving 7 bases between. CDR3 size: 12 residues. Germline V CDR1 and CDR2: SGHNT, YYREEE (reference sequence). The CDR3 is CASSQGTYEQYF. As DNA, the CDR3 is TGTGCCAGCAGCCAGGGCACCTACGAGCAGTACTTC.

This clone came up once. For the CDR3, the DNA is TGCGCCAGCAGTGAGCGCGGGGTTTTCTACAATGAGCAGTTCTTC. Translating it yields CASSERGVFYNEQFF. V usage is TRBV10-2 and J usage is TRBJ2-1, with a tentative D call TRBD2 (6 bases). This CDR3 is built from 15 residues. V was cut by 2 bases and J by 3 bases, with 11 bases left in between. Germline assignment: CDR1 WSHSY and CDR2 SAAADI.

The V gene is TRBV5-1, the J gene TRBJ2-1; weak D call: TRBD2 (5 bases). The length of the CDR3 is 15 residues. Germline CDR1 reads SGHRS; CDR2 reads YFSETQ. V lost 3 bases to trimming and J lost 4 bases, with 14 bases between them. Here the CDR3 reads CASSWTGETYNEQFF. CDR3 bases: TGCGCCAGCAGCTGGACTGGAGAGACATACAATGAGCAGTTCTTC. Full variable domain (remainder filled in from reference TRBV5-1 and TRBJ2-1): KAGVTQTPRYLIKTRGQQVTLSCSPISGHRSVSWYQQTPGQGLQFLFEYFSETQRNKGNFPGRFSGRQFSNSRSEMNVSTLELGDSALYLCASSWTGETYNEQFFGPGTRLTVL.

This clone was counted a few times. This chain joins TRBV6-5 and TRBJ1-1; 12 bases are shared with TRBD1. Germline CDR1 is MNHEY and CDR2 is SVGAGI. The V segment lost 6 bases and the J segment 1 base; nucleotides outside the gene matches: 6. The CDR3 runs to 16 residues. The CDR3 nucleotides are TGTGCCAGCAGCTACGGGACAGGGGGCCCGAACACTGAAGCTTTCTTT. Its translation is CASSYGTGGPNTEAFF.

The table lists this clone with a few counts. The chain has TRBV5-1 and TRBJ2-7; D not resolved. V was cut by 3 bases and J by 5 bases, with 6 bases left in between. The V gene's germline CDR1 is SGHRS and CDR2 YFSETQ. This CDR3 has 11 residues. The CDR3 nucleotides read TGCGCCAGCAGCTACAGTGACGAGCAGTACTTC. Translated, it gives CASSYSDEQYF.